This TCR beta chain was observed in a study of low-dose radiotherapy and immunotherapy resistance in tumors. Study-level background: Cohort 1 was given 0.5 Gy fractions every 2 weeks, 6.5 Gy in total.

Time point defined: before trial treatment. The presence of advanced solid tumors lacking tumor-infiltrating lymphocytes characterized eligible patients. This CDR3 region has 13 residues. Trimming cost V 6 bases and J 4 bases, with 12 bases left between them. CDR1 and CDR2 from the germline V gene are SGDLS and YYNGEE. This clonotype was seen repeatedly, ten times or more. Gene-specific TRAV and TRBV primers were used for first-strand cDNA, covering alpha and beta chains. The authors amplified TCRs for 20 to 25 PCR cycles with a constant-region primer and a V-primer adapter. Amplification of the isolated mRNA used in vitro transcription. TCRdb redid the calling of the reads with MiXCR, one entry per CDR3 protein. The sample consists of around 99,000 distinct CDR3 sequences, 9.4% of them appearing once.

This chain connects TRBV9 to TRBJ2-3; possible D gene TRBD2, 6 bases. The sequence came from a male donor with prostate cancer. Material: PBMCs, obtained before treatment. The DNA of the CDR3 is TGTGCCAGCAAACGGGAGACAGCAGATACGCAGTATTTT. Its protein product is CASKRETADTQYF. Filled out from reference TRBV9 and TRBJ2-3, the complete variable domain reads DSGVTQTPKHLITATGQRVTLRCSPRSGDLSVYWYQQSLDQGLQFLIQYYNGEERAKGNILERFSAQQFPDLHSELNLSSLELGDSALYFCASKRETADTQYFGPGTRLTVL.